This T cell receptor (beta chain) was identified during a study of blood T cell repertoires in COVID-19. Turning to the study itself: COVID-19 samples from acute and convalescent phases originated in the United States, Italy and Spain.

Trimming at V came to 0 bases and at J to 2 bases, leaving 4 bases not matched to a gene. CDR3 length: 15 amino acids. The V gene's germline CDR1 is ENHRY and CDR2 SYGVKD. Participant ages covered 18 to 89 years across 20 to 30 US areas. The study counted Cohort 3 donors as recovered given two negative PCRs, clearance, or symptom resolution. Authors' data handling: Amplification from reference gene primers served as the basis for estimated nucleated cell counts. Method: immunoSEQ multiplex PCR; TCRdb's copy keeps in-frame clones and lacks some. V and J calls plus clone size are reproduced from that table; the DNA served to infer D and trimming. There are over 200,000 clones in the sample; 85% occur only once, and roughly a sixth lies in the top ten.

The TCR was taken from a middle-aged man who had recovered from COVID-19. The chain uses TRBV10-3 and TRBJ2-7; 7 bases line up with TRBD2. Sample: PBMCs or T cells enriched from blood (not recorded which). CDR3 nucleotides: TGTGCCATCAGTGAGTCGACTAGCCGCACCTACGAGCAGTACTTC. Its translation: CAISESTSRTYEQYF.